This passage covers 22 T cell receptor beta chains from one sample sequenced in a study of cytomegalovirus exposure and HLA in healthy donors. PCR used 60 Vbeta primers and 13 Jbeta primers. Using immunoSEQ multiplex PCR, the repertoire was profiled, and TCRdb retains in-frame clones only, with some absent. The sample lists 85,000 to 120,000 clones, approximately 64% seen once, with approximately 4.8% in the top ten. The sequenced sample was PBMCs. All receptors derive from a human donor in good health.

The J gene is TRBJ1-5, the V gene TRBV25-1; TRBD1 is a possible D gene (5 bases). Germline V gene data show CDR1 as MGHDK and CDR2 as SYGVNS. This CDR3 spans 14 amino acids. The V end lost 7 bases, the J end lost 3 bases, and 13 bases lay between the germline ends. In DNA form, the CDR3 reads TGTGCCAGCACCAGACTCAGGGCCAATCAGCCCCAGCATTTT. This translates into CASTRLRANQPQHF.

The chain couples TRBV6-4 to TRBJ2-7, with TRBD2 as a possible D gene (5 bases). V lost 8 bases, J lost 3 bases, and 11 bases lay in between. This CDR3 is built from 12 residues. Germline V gene data show CDR1 as MRHNA and CDR2 as SNTAGT. The CDR3 is CASGGWSYEQYF. The CDR3 DNA is TGTGCCAGCGGAGGCTGGAGCTACGAGCAGTACTTC.

The chain combines TRBV30 with TRBJ2-1; 8 positions agree with TRBD2. V shed 0 bases and J 6 bases; nucleotides not matched to a gene: 7. The CDR3 loop spans 15 amino acids. Germline V lookup: CDR1 GTSNPN, CDR2 SVGIG (reference sequence). CDR3: CAWSVTSVKFNEQFF. DNA for the CDR3: TGTGCCTGGAGTGTGACTAGCGTGAAGTTCAATGAGCAGTTCTTC.

CDR3 coding DNA: TGTGCCAGCAGTAGCGGCCTGGGGGGGGAGCTGTTTTTT. It is translated as CASSSGLGGELFF. The V and J genes are TRBV2 and TRBJ2-2, with D maybe TRBD2 (5 bases). The V gene lost 5 bases and the J gene lost 8 bases, with 12 bases spanning the gap. Germline V gene lookup returns CDR1 SNHLY and CDR2 FYNNEI. The CDR3 spans 13 residues.

This clone has only a few counts. CDR3 DNA sequence: TGTGCCAGCAGCTCGCTACTAGGTTCCGCAGATACGCAGTATTTT. This gives the protein CASSSLLGSADTQYF. This chain connects TRBV7-9 to TRBJ2-3; weak D call: TRBD2 (5 bases). V lost 4 bases, J lost 4 bases, and 15 bases lay in between. The CDR3 runs to 15 residues. Germline V gives CDR1 SEHNR, CDR2 FQNEAQ (reference sequence).

The chain combines TRBV7-6 with TRBJ2-7, with D uncertain. CDR1 is SGHVS and CDR2 is FNYEAQ in the germline V gene. Trimming removed 1 base at V and 3 bases at J, with 16 bases between. This CDR3 is 16 amino acids long. The CDR3 bases are TGTGCCAGCAGCTTAGTGTTTAATCCAGAATACTACGAGCAGTACTTC. Protein: CASSLVFNPEYYEQYF. Variable domain in full (rest from reference TRBV7-6 and TRBJ2-7): GAGVSQSPRYKVTKRGQDVALRCDPISGHVSLYWYRQALGQGPEFLTYFNYEAQQDKSGLPNDRFSAERPEGSISTLTIQRTEQRDSAMYRCASSLVFNPEYYEQYFGPGTRLTVT.

This clone was seen more than once but under ten times. The genes are TRBV13 and TRBJ2-1, with D possibly being TRBD2 (7 bases). The CDR3 consists of 16 residues. V was shortened by 1 base and J by 2 bases, with 12 bases between the two germline ends. Looked up from germline, CDR1 is PRHDT and CDR2 is FYEKMQ (reference sequence). The CDR3: CASSLDRGAPYNEQFF. Written as DNA, the CDR3 is TGTGCCAGCAGCTTAGATCGGGGGGCCCCCTACAATGAGCAGTTCTTC. The full variable domain, in which reference TRBV13 and TRBJ2-1 provide the parts outside the CDR3, is AAGVIQSPRHLIKEKRETATLKCYPIPRHDTVYWYQQGPGQDPQFLISFYEKMQSDKGSIPDRFSAQQFSDYHSELNMSSLELGDSALYFCASSLDRGAPYNEQFFGPGTRLTVL.

The genes are TRBV21-1 and TRBJ2-4; no check of the table's D call, TRBD1, against the DNA was made. TRBV21-1 is flagged as a pseudogene. The CDR3 runs 17 residues. The CDR3 DNA sequence: TGTGCCAGCAGCAAACGAATTGACAGGGGACGGGGAAACATTCAGTACTTC. Amino acids: CASSKRIDRGRGNIQYF.

This clone showed up just a few times. The chain joins TRBV29-1 to TRBJ2-1; TRBD2 agrees at 12 bases. From germline, CDR1 is SQVTM and CDR2 ANQGSEA. CDR3 length: 14 amino acids. Unmatched junction bases numbered 9, after V lost 7 bases and J lost 8 bases. The CDR3 loop reads CSAHLAGGFDEQFF. DNA for the CDR3: TGCAGCGCGCACCTAGCGGGAGGGTTCGATGAGCAGTTCTTC.

V and J are TRBV6-1 and TRBJ2-2; no clear D. The CDR3 runs 15 residues. V was clipped by 3 bases and J by 3 bases, with 11 bases between them. Per germline, CDR1 MNHNS and CDR2 SASEGT. The CDR3 here is CASSERWRDTGELFF. In DNA form, the CDR3 reads TGTGCCAGCAGTGAGAGGTGGCGAGACACCGGGGAGCTGTTTTTT.

The V and J genes are TRBV7-9 and TRBJ2-1; D is perhaps TRBD2 (6 bases). CDR3 size: 12 residues. The germline V gene encodes CDR1 SEHNR and CDR2 FQNEAQ (reference sequence). V lost 5 bases and J 8 bases, leaving 10 bases between the germline ends. CDR3 sequence (DNA): TGTGCCAGCAGCCCATGGGGGGATGAGCAGTTCTTC. Protein sequence: CASSPWGDEQFF.

The chain has TRBV7-2 and TRBJ1-1; D is unresolved. The CDR3 consists of 13 residues. Germline-derived CDR1 and CDR2 are SGHTA and FQGNSA. Between the trimmed V and J ends, which lost 2 bases and 3 bases, there was a span of 7 bases. CDR3 nucleotide sequence: TGTGCCAGCAGCTTATACGGAGACACTGAAGCTTTCTTT. This sequence encodes CASSLYGDTEAFF.

This clone was recorded only once. V is TRBV15 and J is TRBJ2-5; 16 bases fit TRBD2. The J segment lost 5 bases and the V segment lost 3 bases, leaving 3 bases of the junction unmatched. Germline CDR1 LNHNV, CDR2 YYDKDF (reference sequence). This CDR3 is built from 16 residues. The CDR3 coding sequence is TGTGCCACCAGCAGGGGACTAGCGGGAGGGGAGGAGACCCAGTACTTC. Translation: CATSRGLAGGEETQYF.

The rearrangement joins TRBV7-8 to TRBJ1-4, with 8 bases identical to TRBD1. The V and J ends lost 4 bases and 3 bases, in that order; junction bases with no gene match: 7. The CDR3 spans 16 residues. Germline assignment: CDR1 SGHVS and CDR2 FQNEAQ. CDR3 coding DNA: TGTGCCAGCAGCTCCCCAGACAGGGGACCTAATGAAAAACTGTTTTTT. Its protein is CASSSPDRGPNEKLFF.

The DNA of the CDR3 is TGTGCCAGTAGTATAGTAGGGGGACAGGGTTTCTACAATGAGCAGTTCTTC. This gives the protein CASSIVGGQGFYNEQFF. The J gene is TRBJ2-1, the V gene TRBV19; the match to TRBD1 covers 9 bases. J was trimmed by 3 bases and V by 1 base; bases with no gene match: 7. Per germline, CDR1 LNHDA and CDR2 SQIVND (reference sequence). This CDR3 contains 17 residues.

The table lists this clone with a few counts. The gene calls are TRBV5-4 and TRBJ2-2; weak D call: TRBD2 (6 bases). CDR1 and CDR2 (germline): SGHNT, YYREEE (reference sequence). Trimming cost V 5 bases and J 1 base, with 15 bases left between them. The CDR3 spans 16 residues. The CDR3 coding sequence is TGTGCCAGCAGAAAAAGCGGGTTTAGGAACACCGGGGAGCTGTTTTTT. Its translation is CASRKSGFRNTGELFF.

Details on this clone: At one boundary the junction diverges from the germline segment, which might be a read error. The rearrangement joins TRBV7-7 to TRBJ2-2, with D perhaps TRBD2 (5 bases). The CDR3 loop spans 17 amino acids. Germline V gene lookup returns CDR1 SSHAT and CDR2 FNYEAQ (reference sequence). CDR3 nucleotides: TGTGCTAGCAGCTCCCTTCCCTTACTAGGAAATCCCGGGGAGCTGTTTTTT. Its protein is CASSSLPLLGNPGELFF.

V is TRBV7-9 and J is TRBJ2-1; 11 bases align to TRBD2. With V trimmed by 5 bases and J by 0 bases, 3 bases remained unmatched. The germline V gene encodes CDR1 SEHNR and CDR2 FQNEAQ (reference sequence). CDR3 size: 16 residues. CDR3 amino acids: CASSPTSGSSYNEQFF. CDR3 DNA: TGTGCCAGCAGCCCAACTAGCGGGAGCTCCTACAATGAGCAGTTCTTC.

This clone was detected a few times. The CDR3 DNA sequence: TGTGCCAGCTCAAGGACTCTGAGCGGAGGGGCCTCCTACGAGCAGTACTTC. This translates into CASSRTLSGGASYEQYF. The chain carries TRBV18 and TRBJ2-7, with D possibly being TRBD2 (6 bases). V was pared by 5 bases and J by 0 bases, with 20 bases between. The CDR3 sequence is 17 residues long. Germline CDR1 reads KGHSH; CDR2 reads LQKENI.

The chain recombines TRBV28 with TRBJ2-7, with 12 bases that match TRBD2. Germline loops: CDR1 MDHEN, CDR2 SYDVKM. V was clipped by 5 bases and J by 0 bases; unmatched bases: 8. The CDR3 spans 17 residues. CDR3 region: CASSPLAGGLHSYEQYF. The CDR3 DNA reads as TGTGCCAGCAGTCCGCTAGCGGGAGGGCTCCACTCCTACGAGCAGTACTTC.

This clone was seen just once. The chain combines TRBV27 with TRBJ1-5, with a weak D call TRBD1 (5 bases). This CDR3 is 13 amino acids long. V was clipped by 5 bases and J by 7 bases, with 12 bases between them. Germline values: CDR1 MNHEY, CDR2 SMNVEV (reference sequence). CDR3 in amino acids: CASSTGWGQPQHF. As DNA, the CDR3 is TGTGCCAGCAGTACGGGCTGGGGCCAGCCCCAGCATTTT.

This clone was detected a few times. The chain employs TRBV6-1 and TRBJ2-1; TRBD2 agrees at 7 bases. This CDR3 is built from 15 residues. J was trimmed by 4 bases and V by 10 bases; bases with no gene match: 13. Germline-derived CDR1 and CDR2 are MNHNS and SASEGT. DNA of the CDR3: TGTGCCACCTCTAAGAGCGGGACGAAGTACAATGAGCAGTTCTTC. It specifies CATSKSGTKYNEQFF.